This T cell receptor beta chain was observed in a study of beta chain features in type 1 diabetes. About the study: Patients shared similar age, gender and cell yields with healthy donors. Analysis included about 110 million sorted cells drawn from all samples.

The trim removed 1 base at V and 1 base at J, leaving 2 bases unmatched. There are 16 residues in the CDR3. From germline, CDR1 is SGHTA and CDR2 FQGNSA. TCRB transcripts that were expressed got sequenced, as all of the isolated RNA had been reverse transcribed. For naive, central memory and regulatory T cell samples, reads averaged around 3.6 million. The assay was immunoSEQ multiplex PCR, and TCRdb's table has in-frame clones only and misses some. Here the sample spans almost 350,000 clones, 9.3% being singletons. Broader study findings: Among all four CD4+ subsets, Type 1 diabetes patients had TCRB CDR3s that were moderately but significantly shorter.

Only a few counts were recorded for this clone. Its target is unknown. Other DNA sequences from this sample encode an identical CDR3 as well. This TCR was sampled from a man aged 25-45 years with type 1 diabetes. Sequencing was carried out using central memory CD4+ T cells from blood. The chain employs TRBV7-2 and TRBJ2-5; 11 bases are a match to TRBD2. In DNA, the CDR3 is TGTGCCAGCAGCTTAGTAGCGGGGGGGGTCCAAGAGACCCAGTACTTC. Its protein is CASSLVAGGVQETQYF.